Listed here are 2 T cell receptor beta chains from one sample, sequenced in a study of post-analysis software for immune sequencing data. Study-wide results and limits: About five TRBV segments appeared more often in patients than in controls, and TRBV5-6, TRBV5-1 and TRBV20-1 were among these.

Libraries were made from TCR beta cDNA, and they carried unique molecular identifiers. TCRdb re-called the PCR reads with MiXCR, one entry per CDR3 protein. The sample consists of 650,000 to 900,000 distinct CDR3 sequences, approximately 44% of them appearing once. These receptors' antigens are unknown. The source material was blood. The receptors come from a girl aged 5-17 years with multiple sclerosis.

In its sample, this clonotype was seen a few times. The rearrangement uses TRBV7-2 and TRBJ2-7; TRBD1 might be the D (5 bases). Looked up from germline, CDR1 is SGHTA and CDR2 is FQGNSA. Trimming took off 2 bases at V and 2 bases at J, with 13 bases between the two ends. The CDR3 contains 15 residues. CDR3 DNA: TGTGCCAGCAGCTTACTAAAGGGGTCCCCCTACGAGCAGTACTTC. Encoded protein: CASSLLKGSPYEQYF.

The chain joins TRBV20-1 to TRBJ2-1, with D hard to call. Germline CDR1 reads DFQATT; CDR2 reads SNEGSKA (reference sequence). Trimming stripped 3 bases from V and 2 bases from J, with 11 bases between. The CDR3 length is 14 residues. CDR3 sequence (DNA): TGCAGTGCTAGTAACGCGCCCGCCTACAATGAGCAGTTCTTC. Its translation is CSASNAPAYNEQFF.